The present T cell receptor (beta chain) was sequenced within a study of shared clonotypes between healthy human individuals. Naivety among CD8 cells was defined by CD45RO negativity and positive CCR7 selection, thereby excluding terminally differentiated effector memory CD45RA+ cells. Repertoires were generated with immunoSEQ multiplex PCR, while TCRdb's copy carries only in-frame clones and drops some. The sample has about 2.2 million clones, 93% seen once. CDR1 SGHAT and CDR2 FQDESV come from the germline V gene (reference sequence). The trim removed 2 bases at V and 2 bases at J, leaving 5 bases unmatched. The CDR3 extends over 16 amino acids.

The chain employs TRBV11-1 and TRBJ2-1, with 8 bases fitting TRBD2. The sequence came from a man between 18 and 35 years old in good health. Some clones in this sample may be carry-over from other donors' samples. The sample consisted of naive CD8+ T cells from PBMCs. The CDR3 sequence: CASSLSVAGPYNEQFF. Here the CDR3 DNA reads TGTGCCAGCAGCTTATCGGTAGCGGGGCCCTACAATGAGCAGTTCTTC.